These T cell receptor beta chains were read from a single sample in a study of blood T cell repertoires in COVID-19. Some clones are missing from TCRdb's copy, which holds only in-frame ones; the method was immunoSEQ multiplex PCR. The table includes some 100,000 clones, roughly 87% detected once. The sequenced sample was peripheral blood. These receptors came from a young man in a cohort sampled during active COVID-19. CDR3s leave out the opening cysteine and the closing phenylalanine or tryptophan.

v_call cdr3_aa
TRBV7-6 ASSTGGTGELF
TRBV2 ASSLRGPDTQY
TRBV6-2/TRBV6-3 ASSYSQRVKRRYNEQF
TRBV19 ASTAVRDGKLF
TRBV7-9 ASSLEGLAGGPGETQY
TRBV6-6 ASSKSQGANQPQH
TRBV18 ASSPPGIGETQY
TRBV5-4 ASSPGTGGAYGYT
TRBV7-2 ASSSDRDTQPQH
TRBV23-1 ASTPPGGTYNEQF